A selection of T cell receptor beta chains follows, all from one sample in a study of Ad26.COV2.S vaccination and SARS-CoV-2 variants. Method: immunoSEQ multiplex PCR; TCRdb's copy keeps in-frame clones and lacks some. The repertoire holds hundreds of thousands of clones, with more than 75% as singletons. The input for sequencing was peripheral blood, taken in a trial of Ad26.COV2.S vaccine versus placebo. The receptors originated from a person aged 18 to 59 who received the Ad26.COV2.S COVID-19 vaccine or a placebo. Both conserved end residues are trimmed from each CDR3.

v_gene	len	j_gene	CDR3aa
TRBV7-2	14	TRBJ2-5	ASSLGRGRRQETQY
TRBV5-4	13	TRBJ1-6	ASSLRTPDNSPLH
TRBV7-2	13	TRBJ2-3	ASVQQGAGTDTQY
TRBV7-9	12	TRBJ1-2	ASSQTNRELGYT
TRBV14	16	TRBJ2-7	ASSQDPPNRGPPYEQY
TRBV5-1	13	TRBJ2-3	ASSTSGTGTDTQY
TRBV29-1	11	TRBJ1-2	SVTSGVNYGYT
TRBV7-2	14	TRBJ2-7	ASSLVLSPSPYEQY
TRBV6-5	12	TRBJ2-7	ASSASGAGREQY
TRBV2	13	TRBJ1-6	ASKVGAARGSPLH
TRBV9	13	TRBJ2-5	ASSPPGGGRETQY
TRBV4-2	15	TRBJ2-3	ASSQDRTNPSTDTQY
TRBV14	14	TRBJ1-1	ASSRTRRTKGTEAF
TRBV28	13	TRBJ2-5	ASTFGYRNQETQY
TRBV27	11	TRBJ2-1	ASRTTGGDEQF
TRBV28	14	TRBJ2-3	ASSPGGARSTDTQY
TRBV6-5	11	TRBJ1-3	ASGRGAGYTIY
TRBV5-6	15	TRBJ2-7	ASSLGTSGGAPHEQY
TRBV27	13	TRBJ2-7	ASSFSGERLYEQY
TRBV6-5	14	TRBJ2-1	ASSYSSSGRGNEQF
TRBV12-3/TRBV12-4	9	TRBJ2-5	ASSLIETQY
TRBV6-5	12	TRBJ2-7	ASTSDRDQSPPH
TRBV18	14	TRBJ2-7	ASSPPQRGRGAEQY
TRBV6-5	14	TRBJ1-1	ASSYSGQRTNTEAF
TRBV2	11	TRBJ1-2	ASSVRQGAGYT
TRBV12-5	13	TRBJ2-5	ASGFPGQGQETQY
TRBV28	14	TRBJ2-1	ASSSSLAGGQYKQF
TRBV2	11	TRBJ2-7	ASSEWETYEQY
TRBV18	12	TRBJ2-7	ASSPAAGPYEQY
TRBV28	9	TRBJ2-5	ASSLEETQY
TRBV5-5	15	TRBJ1-4	ASSSSPTGGTNEKLF
TRBV7-8	14	TRBJ2-7	ASSRNRQGVGYEQY
TRBV19	13	TRBJ1-1	ASSTYGQGKTEAF
TRBV21-1	14	TRBJ2-7	ASSKCQGAWGYEQY
TRBV4-1	13	TRBJ2-1	ASSQERLSYNEQF
TRBV6-5	13	TRBJ2-7	ASSYSISGAYEQY
TRBV3-1/TRBV3-2	11	TRBJ2-7	ASSQDVLGEQY
TRBV30	12	TRBJ2-1	AWSSGGSYNEQF
TRBV7-2	13	TRBJ1-1	ASSYDSDMNTEAF
TRBV12-3/TRBV12-4	10	TRBJ2-1	ASSLTGNEQF
TRBV7-9	13	TRBJ2-7	ASSPGLAGEGEQY
TRBV6-5	12	TRBJ1-1	ASSLTPGQGKAF
TRBV7-9	11	TRBJ2-5	ASSRDSGETQY
TRBV25-1	13	TRBJ1-6	ASRRSLGINSPLH
TRBV4-2	12	TRBJ1-5	ASSPRQTNQPQH
TRBV28	10	TRBJ1-1	ASSVGGNGAF
TRBV28	14	TRBJ1-3	ASSSGPLVSGNTIY
TRBV9	11	TRBJ1-4	ASSFRREGELF
TRBV2	11	TRBJ2-5	ASSEWLAETQY
TRBV4-1	12	TRBJ2-7	ASSQDAAVYEQY
TRBV6-5	12	TRBJ1-1	ASSYREMNTEAF
TRBV30	16	TRBJ1-5	AWSAGTGVNLKGQPQH
TRBV18	10	TRBJ1-1	ASSPETGEAF
TRBV5-1	12	TRBJ1-2	ASSAGQSMNGYT
TRBV19	12	TRBJ1-6	ASARGPYNSPLH
TRBV6-5	12	TRBJ2-7	ASSLEGGSYEQY
TRBV10-3	12	TRBJ2-7	AASPGLAGVEQY
TRBV18	13	TRBJ1-5	ASSPQGGANQPQH
TRBV4-1	14	TRBJ2-2	ASSQDFAGGSGELF